The clone carrying this T cell receptor beta chain was seen a single time. This sample stems from a study of blood T cell repertoires in COVID-19. Study in general: Acute-phase and convalescent COVID-19 samples originated in the United States, Italy and Spain. The cDNA or gDNA used as material had been derived from T cells, B-cell-depleted T cells, or PBMCs.

In the authors' methods: Reference gene primer amplification yielded estimated nucleated cell counts. The data were produced by immunoSEQ multiplex PCR, yet TCRdb's version contains in-frame clones alone and is incomplete. V, J and clone size derive from that table, while D and trimming were established from the DNA sequence. Of about 100,000 clones in the sample, about three quarters were seen once. This CDR3 has 14 amino acids. CDR1 is MRHNA, CDR2 SNTAGT, per germline. The V and J ends lost 4 bases and 6 bases respectively, with 12 bases between them. V is TRBV6-4 and J is TRBJ1-4; TRBD1 is a possible D gene (5 bases). The source of this sequence is a man between 65 and 85 years old with acute or convalescent COVID-19. The specimen was peripheral blood. The CDR3 DNA sequence: TGTGCCAGCAGTGTGAACGGGGGGGATGAAAAACTGTTTTTT. The encoded protein is CASSVNGGDEKLFF.